The sequence of this T cell receptor (beta chain) was determined in a study of blood T cell repertoires in COVID-19. Across the whole study: PBMCs, B-cell-depleted T cells, or T cells were the source of the cDNA or gDNA that made up the material.

How the authors handled the data: Reference gene primer amplification in the assay estimated nucleated cell counts. The protocol was immunoSEQ multiplex PCR, while the TCRdb copy is restricted to in-frame clones and leaves out a portion. That table gives V, J and clone size, and the DNA gave D and trimming. The sample includes roughly 250,000 clones, 80% to 90% of them seen just once. Individuals drawn from approximately 26 US areas were about 18 to 95 years old. Membership in each cohort depended on participant-reported clinical history. Trimming took off 6 bases at V and 4 bases at J, with 12 bases between the two ends. The germline gives CDR1 SQVTM, CDR2 ANQGSEA. This CDR3 has 13 residues.

This receptor was identified in a woman aged 18-29 years who had recovered from COVID-19. Sequencing input: PBMCs or T cells enriched from blood (not recorded which). This chain uses TRBV29-1 with TRBJ1-4, with no clear D. The CDR3 sequence: CSVRPTLNEKLFF. In DNA form, the CDR3 reads TGCAGCGTACGACCGACTCTTAATGAAAAACTGTTTTTT.